This TCR beta chain is from a study of blood T cell repertoires in COVID-19. Study in general: Samples representing acute and convalescent COVID-19 were sourced from the United States, Italy and Spain.

Generated by immunoSEQ multiplex PCR, the TCRdb table keeps only in-frame clones and is missing some. This repertoire shows 300,000 to 350,000 clones, 90% found once; its top ten account for around 4.5%. Germline V gives CDR1 MRHNA, CDR2 SNTAGT. The CDR3 extends over 16 amino acids. V was pared by 2 bases and J by 5 bases, with 15 bases between. Those enrolled, adults aged roughly 18 to 89 years, came from under 25 US areas. Participants' own reports of clinical history determined their cohort assignment. The chain uses TRBV6-4 and TRBJ2-2; TRBD2 is a possible D gene (6 bases). The sample was PBMCs or T cells enriched from blood (not recorded which). This clonotype originated in a woman between 18 and 29 years old with acute COVID-19. Written as DNA, the CDR3 is TGTGCCAGCAGTGACAGGATGACTAGAGGGACCGGGGAGCTGTTTTTT. This encodes CASSDRMTRGTGELFF.